The 6 T cell receptor beta chains below were found in one sample sequenced in a study of long-term antiretroviral therapy in people with HIV. A v3.0 immunoSEQ assay was performed at survey level. The protocol was immunoSEQ multiplex PCR, while the TCRdb copy is restricted to in-frame clones and leaves out a portion. Found here are approximately 15,000 clones, 90% to 95% of them singletons; the top ten hold 8.9%. Material: unsorted PBMCs, obtained 0.3 years after starting antiretroviral therapy. The source of these receptors is a man in his fifties or sixties with HIV.

This clone came up once. J is TRBJ2-3 and V is TRBV5-1, with D maybe TRBD2 (6 bases). CDR3 length: 13 residues. Per the germline V gene, CDR1 is SGHRS and CDR2 is YFSETQ. V was pared by 5 bases and J by 7 bases, with 14 bases between. CDR3 in DNA: TGCGCCAGCAGGGATTGGGGGGAGAATACGCAGTATTTT. Its translation: CASRDWGENTQYF.

The CDR3: CASSYEDSLYEQYF. In nucleotides, the CDR3 is TGTGCCAGCAGTTACGAGGACAGCCTCTACGAGCAGTACTTC. The chain couples TRBV6-5 to TRBJ2-7, with D perhaps TRBD1 (6 bases). The CDR3 consists of 14 residues. The V end lost 2 bases, the J end lost 3 bases, and 11 bases lay between the germline ends. Germline values: CDR1 MNHEY, CDR2 SVGAGI.

The chain joins TRBV7-2 to TRBJ2-7, with a possible D match to TRBD2 (6 bases). Between the trimmed V and J ends, which lost 2 bases and 3 bases, there was a span of 11 bases. The germline CDR1 and CDR2 sequences are SGHTA and FQGNSA. The CDR3 runs to 14 residues. The CDR3 DNA sequence: TGTGCCAGCAGCTTAAATGGGGGGATCTACGAGCAGTACTTC. Encoded protein: CASSLNGGIYEQYF.

Comments on this clone: At one end the junction does not follow the germline gene, possibly because of a read error. V usage is TRBV7-9 and J usage is TRBJ2-7; D may be TRBD2 (5 bases). The germline V gene encodes CDR1 SEHNR and CDR2 FQNEAQ (reference sequence). CDR3 length equals 12 residues. CDR3 region: CASSLNGVAEGF. The CDR3 DNA reads TGTGCCAGCAGCTTAAACGGGGTGGCCGAGGGCTTC.

The chain uses TRBV9 and TRBJ2-3, with D tentatively TRBD2 (5 bases). Deletions cut 4 bases from V and 5 bases from J, with 11 bases between. Germline CDR1 SGDLS, CDR2 YYNGEE. This CDR3 is built from 13 residues. The CDR3 is CASSRWTGDTQYF. The CDR3 DNA reads as TGTGCCAGCAGCCGTTGGACTGGAGATACGCAGTATTTT.

This chain uses TRBV18 with TRBJ2-5, with 9 bases that match TRBD1. The CDR3 extends over 15 amino acids. Trimming cost V 1 base and J 6 bases; bases outside gene matches: 6. CDR1 and CDR2 from the germline V gene are KGHSH and LQKENI. The CDR3 loop is CASSPQKTGGQTQYF. In DNA form, the CDR3 reads TGTGCCAGCTCACCACAGAAGACAGGGGGACAGACCCAGTACTTC.